This is a list of T cell receptor beta chains from one sample in a study of vaccination and CD4 T cells after COVID-19. From the PCR reads, TCRdb called clonotypes with MiXCR, one entry per CDR3 protein. This sample yields about 17,000 distinct CDR3 sequences, of which 61% are seen a single time; about 10% belongs to the top ten. These receptors are not linked to any known antigen. Sequencing used CD4+ T cells from blood, cultured in vitro. The source is a human donor who had recovered from COVID-19. Each CDR3 is given with its conserved first and last residue. A D gene is named only where the DNA matches it firmly. Clone size is stated in some rows and not others, as once, few, many or a class when expanded.

j_call clone_size v_call d_call cdr3_length cdr3_aa cdr3_nt
TRBJ1-1 few TRBV7-9 - 10 CASSRDRAFF TGTGCCAGCAGCCGTGACAGGGCTTTCTTT
TRBJ2-3 - TRBV18 TRBD1 15 CASSPQGQVGDTQYF TGTGCCAGCTCACCACAGGGACAGGTGGGAGATACGCAGTATTTT
TRBJ1-5 - TRBV6-1 TRBD1 18 CASRGWTGGSRGIQPQHF TGTGCCAGCAGGGGATGGACAGGGGGCTCTAGAGGTATTCAGCCCCAGCATTTT
TRBJ1-6 - TRBV7-3 - 15 CASSLNSGADSPLHF TGTGCCAGCAGCTTAAACTCGGGGGCGGATTCACCCCTCCACTTT
TRBJ1-1 - TRBV27 TRBD1 14 CASSLTGVRTEAFF TGTGCCAGCAGTTTAACAGGGGTCCGCACTGAAGCTTTCTTT
TRBJ2-3 - TRBV2 - 14 CASSGPLSTDTQYF TGTGCCAGCAGTGGTCCTCTTAGCACAGATACGCAGTATTTT
TRBJ2-5 few TRBV10-1 - 16 CASSDPTRPSQETQYF TGCGCCAGCAGTGACCCGACTAGGCCTTCACAAGAGACCCAGTACTTC
TRBJ1-2 - TRBV2 - 12 CANGAEDYGYTF TGTGCTAACGGGGCGGAGGACTATGGCTACACCTTC
TRBJ2-1 - TRBV7-3 - 16 CASSSGLSSSYNEQFF TGTGCCAGCAGCTCAGGACTTTCTAGCTCCTACAATGAGCAGTTCTTC
TRBJ2-5 few TRBV11-3 - 13 CASSPGTQETQYF TGTGCCAGCAGCCCTGGGACACAAGAGACCCAGTACTTC
TRBJ2-7 - TRBV27 - 15 CASSLGLANSYEQYF TGTGCCAGCAGTTTAGGCCTAGCTAACTCCTACGAGCAGTACTTC
TRBJ1-5 - TRBV7-9 - 15 CASSRSGGNNQPQHF TGTGCCAGCAGTCGCTCCGGAGGGAACAATCAGCCCCAGCATTTT
TRBJ1-6 few TRBV15 - 12 CATSEGVSPLHF TGTGCCACCTCAGAAGGGGTTTCACCCCTCCACTTT
TRBJ1-6 - TRBV12-3/TRBV12-4 TRBD1 13 CASRSGGESPLHF TGTGCCAGCAGATCAGGGGGAGAGTCACCCCTCCACTTT
TRBJ2-5 - TRBV20-1 - 11 CSVSEQETQYF TGCAGTGTTAGTGAGCAAGAGACCCAGTACTTC
TRBJ1-6 - TRBV30 - 13 CAWSLTANSPLHF TGTGCCTGGAGTCTGACAGCTAATTCACCCCTCCACTTT
TRBJ2-1 - TRBV27 - 15 CASSLRPSSYNEQFF TGTGCCAGCAGTCTCCGTCCTAGTTCTTACAATGAGCAGTTCTTC
TRBJ1-5 - TRBV5-1 - 14 CASSLDPAQQPQHF TGCGCCAGCAGCTTGGACCCTGCACAACAGCCCCAGCATTTT
TRBJ1-1 - TRBV5-1 - 13 CASSLVVAAEAFF TGCGCCAGCAGCTTGGTAGTAGCAGCTGAAGCTTTCTTT
TRBJ1-3 few TRBV10-3 TRBD1 15 CAIRNRGLSGNTIYF TGTGCCATCAGGAACAGGGGGCTCTCTGGAAACACCATATATTTT
TRBJ1-1 - TRBV5-8 - 12 CASSRRNTEAFF TGTGCCAGCAGCCGAAGGAACACTGAAGCTTTCTTT
TRBJ1-1 - TRBV5-4 - 14 CASSLGVPSIEAFF TGTGCCAGCAGCTTGGGTGTCCCATCGATTGAAGCTTTCTTT
TRBJ2-5 few TRBV19 - 15 CASSSISGAQETQYF TGTGCCAGTAGCTCTATTTCAGGGGCCCAAGAGACCCAGTACTTC
TRBJ1-5 - TRBV30 - 15 CAWSGQTGSDQPQHF TGTGCCTGGAGTGGCCAAACAGGGAGCGACCAGCCCCAGCATTTT
TRBJ2-6 - TRBV5-1 - 14 CASSLFDGANVLTF TGCGCCAGCAGCTTGTTCGATGGGGCCAACGTCCTGACTTTC
TRBJ1-1 - TRBV6-1 TRBD1 15 CASSEDKGGWGEAFF TGTGCCAGCAGTGAAGATAAAGGGGGCTGGGGTGAAGCTTTCTTT
TRBJ2-3 - TRBV7-2 TRBD2 15 CASSGTSGTADTQYF TGTGCCAGCAGCGGGACTAGCGGGACTGCAGATACGCAGTATTTT
TRBJ2-1 - TRBV19 TRBD2 16 CASKRRLADTYNEQFF TGTGCCAGTAAGAGAAGACTAGCGGATACCTACAATGAGCAGTTCTTC
TRBJ1-1 few TRBV6-1 - 12 CASSRWGTEAFF TGTGCCAGCAGTCGATGGGGCACTGAAGCTTTCTTT
TRBJ2-7 - TRBV20-1 TRBD2 14 CSARSGRGTYEQYF TGCAGTGCCCGAAGCGGGAGGGGAACCTACGAGCAGTACTTC
TRBJ1-1 - TRBV14 - 16 CASSQTLGGGSTEAFF TGTGCCAGCAGCCAAACCCTTGGGGGGGGAAGCACTGAAGCTTTCTTT
TRBJ2-7 - TRBV5-1 - 16 CASSLALPGVPYEQYF TGCGCCAGCAGCTTGGCTCTACCGGGAGTGCCCTACGAGCAGTACTTC
TRBJ2-7 - TRBV20-1 - 14 CSASRPTGTDEQYF TGCAGTGCCTCCCGCCCGACAGGAACAGACGAGCAGTACTTC
TRBJ1-2 - TRBV27 TRBD1 15 CASTSDRGGVYGYTF TGTGCCAGCACCTCGGACAGGGGAGGGGTCTATGGCTACACCTTC
TRBJ1-5 few TRBV20-1 - 16 CSVHSYARGDNQPQHF TGCAGTGTTCATTCATATGCCCGGGGGGACAATCAGCCCCAGCATTTT
TRBJ1-2 - TRBV7-8 TRBD1 15 CATRAATGVGYGYTF TGTGCCACACGGGCAGCGACAGGGGTGGGATATGGCTACACCTTC
TRBJ1-5 few TRBV6-5 - 14 CASSYSQQGEPQHF TGTGCCAGCAGTTACTCGCAGCAGGGAGAGCCCCAGCATTTT
TRBJ1-6 - TRBV6-1 - 13 CASTSTGESPLHF TGTGCCAGCACCTCAACGGGCGAGTCACCCCTCCACTTT
TRBJ1-3 - TRBV6-1 - 15 CASSEGQGEYNTIYF TGTGCCAGCAGTGAAGGGCAGGGAGAATATAACACCATATATTTT
TRBJ2-1 - TRBV10-1 - 13 CASSELRGDEQFF TGCGCCAGCAGTGAACTCAGGGGAGATGAGCAGTTCTTC
TRBJ1-5 - TRBV27 - 16 CASSFEGPRHSQPQHF TGTGCCAGCAGTTTCGAGGGCCCGCGGCATAGTCAGCCCCAGCATTTT
TRBJ2-2 few TRBV7-8 - 16 CASSLSRVGTTGELFF TGTGCCAGCAGCTTATCCAGGGTAGGGACCACCGGGGAGCTGTTTTTT
TRBJ1-2 few TRBV27 TRBD1 13 CASSRYRGRGYTF TGTGCCAGCAGCCGTTACAGGGGTCGCGGCTACACCTTC
TRBJ1-1 - TRBV6-2/TRBV6-3 - 14 CASRTTGTLISENF TGTGCCAGCAGGACGACAGGTACCCTCATCAGCGAGAACTTT
TRBJ1-2 medium-sized TRBV6-4 - 14 CASSELAGPYGYTF TGTGCCAGCAGTGAACTGGCCGGGCCCTATGGCTACACCTTC
TRBJ2-7 - TRBV20-1 - 12 CSAVEGNYEQYF TGCAGTGCCGTTGAAGGAAACTACGAGCAGTACTTC
TRBJ2-1 - TRBV7-3 - 11 CASSSGTGEFF TGTGCCAGCAGCTCAGGAACTGGGGAGTTCTTC
TRBJ1-5 - TRBV6-5 - 13 CASSYPGNQPQHF TGTGCCAGCAGTTACCCTGGGAATCAGCCCCAGCATTTT
TRBJ2-3 - TRBV28 - 15 CASSTPSGLKDTQYF TGTGCCAGCAGTACTCCATCGGGCCTCAAAGATACGCAGTATTTT
TRBJ2-7 - TRBV19 TRBD2 14 CASVKTSGDYEQYF TGTGCCAGTGTCAAGACTAGCGGGGACTACGAGCAGTACTTC
TRBJ2-7 - TRBV20-1 TRBD2 13 CSAAGTTNYEQYF TGCAGTGCCGCCGGGACTACGAATTACGAGCAGTACTTC
TRBJ1-2 - TRBV5-8 - 13 CASSSPWHNGYTF TGTGCCAGCAGCTCTCCCTGGCACAATGGCTACACCTTC